The 28 T cell receptor beta chains presented below share a single source sample, sequenced in a study of post-analysis software for immune sequencing data. Study-level results: The study found TRBV5-6, TRBV5-1 and TRBV20-1 among roughly 5 TRBV segments more frequent in patients than controls.

Antigen specificity for these receptors is unknown. Unique molecular identifiers had been added to the TCR beta cDNA libraries. TCRdb redid the calling of the PCR reads with MiXCR, one entry per CDR3 protein. The sample lists hundreds of thousands of distinct CDR3 sequences; around 27% were seen once. The specimen sequenced was blood. These receptors came from a girl aged 10 to 17 with multiple sclerosis.

This clonotype was observed once. The rearrangement uses TRBV2 and TRBJ2-1, with D perhaps matching TRBD1 (5 bases). The CDR3 totals 12 residues. CDR1 is SNHLY, CDR2 FYNNEI, per germline. The ends were cut back, 7 bases at V and 4 bases at J, with 8 bases in the middle. CDR3 in DNA: TGTGCCAGCAACAAGGGGTACAATGAGCAGTTCTTC. Residues: CASNKGYNEQFF.

The chain joins TRBV10-3 to TRBJ2-1, with 9 nucleotides matching TRBD1. The V and J ends lost 5 bases and 7 bases, in that order; junction bases with no gene match: 9. The length of the CDR3 is 15 residues. From germline, CDR1 is ENHRY and CDR2 SYGVKD. The CDR3 DNA follows: TGTGCCATCAGTAGGGACAGGGACCCCAGGAATGAGCAGTTCTTC. The encoded protein is CAISRDRDPRNEQFF.

The chain carries TRBV9 and TRBJ2-1; 7 bases agree with TRBD2. This CDR3 contains 16 residues. Trimming removed 0 bases from V and 2 bases from J; junction bases left unmatched: 5. Germline V gives CDR1 SGDLS, CDR2 YYNGEE. This CDR3 is CASSVEPGGAYNEQFF. Here the CDR3 DNA reads TGTGCCAGCAGCGTAGAGCCGGGAGGTGCCTACAATGAGCAGTTCTTC.

There are a few counts of this clonotype. The chain carries TRBV7-9 and TRBJ2-7; 11 bases agree with TRBD1. Germline loops: CDR1 SEHNR, CDR2 FQNEAQ (reference sequence). The CDR3 loop spans 14 amino acids. The J segment lost 4 bases and the V segment lost 6 bases, leaving 5 bases of the junction unmatched. The CDR3 loop reads CASREGTGGYEQYF. The DNA for the CDR3 is TGTGCCAGCAGGGAGGGGACAGGGGGGTACGAGCAGTACTTC.

This clonotype has a handful of counts. The chain joins TRBV10-3 to TRBJ1-2; maybe TRBD1 (5 bases). There are 12 residues in the CDR3. From germline, CDR1 is ENHRY and CDR2 SYGVKD. The germline V and J ends were trimmed by 7 bases and 4 bases, with 10 bases remaining between them. As DNA, the CDR3 is TGTGCCATCAAAAGGGACCGCTATGGCTACACCTTC. This codes for CAIKRDRYGYTF.

The chain joins TRBV4-1 to TRBJ2-1; D perhaps matches TRBD2 (7 bases). This CDR3 region has 15 residues. Trimming took 4 bases from V and 1 from J, leaving 11 bases between them. CDR1 and CDR2 from the germline V gene are MGHRA and YSYEKL. In nucleotides, the CDR3 is TGCGCCAGCAGCCCACAGGGAGGGTCCTACAATGAGCAGTTCTTC. Protein: CASSPQGGSYNEQFF.

This clonotype was counted only a few times. The CDR3 reads CASSREGRTFQETQYF. CDR3 coding DNA: TGTGCCAGCAGCCGAGAGGGACGGACCTTCCAAGAGACCCAGTACTTC. The chain couples TRBV7-2 to TRBJ2-5, with D perhaps TRBD1 or TRBD2 (5 bases each). There are 16 residues in the CDR3. CDR1 and CDR2 (germline): SGHTA, FQGNSA. The germline V and J ends were trimmed by 5 bases and 1 base, with 17 bases remaining between them.

V and J are TRBV2 and TRBJ1-4; possible D gene TRBD1, 6 bases. The CDR3 runs to 14 residues. Germline V lookup: CDR1 SNHLY, CDR2 FYNNEI. Trimming took off 6 bases at V and 4 bases at J, with 12 bases between the two ends. The CDR3 region is CASSEDRINEKLFF. The CDR3 DNA reads TGTGCCAGCAGCGAGGACAGAATTAATGAAAAACTGTTTTTT.

This chain connects TRBV7-2 to TRBJ2-5, with D perhaps matching TRBD2 (6 bases). This CDR3 is 15 amino acids long. V was pared by 3 bases and J by 3 bases, with 14 bases between. CDR1 is SGHTA and CDR2 is FQGNSA in the germline V gene. The CDR3 reads CASSFGAWGEETQYF. DNA of the CDR3: TGTGCCAGCAGCTTCGGCGCGTGGGGGGAAGAGACCCAGTACTTC. Filled out from reference TRBV7-2 and TRBJ2-5, the complete variable domain reads GAGVSQSPSNKVTEKGKDVELRCDPISGHTALYWYRQSLGQGLEFLIYFQGNSAPDKSGLPSDRFSAERTGGSVSTLTIQRTQQEDSAVYLCASSFGAWGEETQYFGPGTRLLVL.

The rearrangement joins TRBV20-1 to TRBJ2-5; 8 bases map to TRBD2. The V gene end was trimmed by 3 bases and the J gene end by 0 bases; junction bases not matched to a gene: 9. The CDR3 extends over 16 amino acids. The germline CDR1 and CDR2 sequences are DFQATT and SNEGSKA (reference sequence). DNA of the CDR3: TGCAGTGCTAGCCCGGGGGGGGGGATCTACCAAGAGACCCAGTACTTC. Translation: CSASPGGGIYQETQYF.

The genes are TRBV7-2 and TRBJ2-1; D might be TRBD2 (6 bases). There are 14 residues in the CDR3. With 7 bases removed from V and 7 bases from J, the gap between germline ends came to 17 bases. Germline V lookup: CDR1 SGHTA, CDR2 FQGNSA. The CDR3 is CASNLEGIGNEQFF. DNA of the CDR3: TGTGCCAGCAACCTGGAGGGCATTGGAAATGAGCAGTTCTTC.

This clonotype was detected a few times. The chain is built from TRBV20-1 and TRBJ1-6; no clear D. V was pared by 6 bases and J by 11 bases, with 23 bases between. Per germline, CDR1 DFQATT and CDR2 SNEGSKA (reference sequence). The CDR3 runs to 15 residues. The CDR3 reads CSAKEPAGQRAPLHF. In DNA, the CDR3 is TGCAGTGCCAAAGAGCCAGCTGGGCAAAGGGCACCCCTCCACTTT.

This clonotype was picked up a small number of times. The rearrangement links TRBV29-1 to TRBJ2-7; maybe TRBD1 (5 bases). The V gene's germline CDR1 is SQVTM and CDR2 ANQGSEA. V lost 4 bases to trimming and J lost 6 bases, with 19 bases between them. The CDR3 totals 14 residues. CDR3 in amino acids: CSVAITGSAREQYF. The DNA for the CDR3 is TGCAGCGTTGCTATAACAGGATCGGCTCGCGAGCAGTACTTC.

The chain links TRBV11-2 to TRBJ2-5; D may be TRBD1 or TRBD2 (6 bases each). Germline assignment: CDR1 SGHAT and CDR2 FQNNGV. Trimming shortened V by 5 bases and J by 5 bases, and 18 bases separated the two germline ends. The CDR3 length is 15 residues. CDR3 residues: CASSPWTVREETQYF. CDR3 DNA sequence: TGTGCCAGCAGCCCGTGGACAGTCCGGGAGGAGACCCAGTACTTC.

This clonotype was found many times. This chain uses TRBV4-3 with TRBJ2-7; D possibly corresponds to TRBD2 (5 bases). The germline gives CDR1 LGHNA, CDR2 YSLEER. Trimming cost V 5 bases and J 0 bases, with 14 bases left between them. There are 15 residues in the CDR3. The chain's CDR3 is CASSVLSGGSYEQYF. The CDR3 DNA reads as TGCGCCAGCAGCGTCCTGTCAGGAGGCTCCTACGAGCAGTACTTC.

The chain links TRBV7-2 to TRBJ2-1, with 9 bases matching TRBD1. The J call is doubtful: the DNA matches TRBJ2-7 better. Per the germline V gene, CDR1 is SGHTA and CDR2 is FQGNSA. The CDR3 sequence is 16 residues long. CDR3 sequence reads: CASSRTGESPYNEQYF. Written as DNA, the CDR3 is TGTGCCAGCAGCCGGACAGGGGAGAGCCCCTACAATGAGCAGTACTTC.

The chain couples TRBV12-3 or TRBV12-4 to TRBJ1-1; a possible D gene is TRBD1 (5 bases). V was shortened by 3 bases and J by 3 bases, with 8 bases between the two germline ends. The CDR3 consists of 13 residues. The CDR3 sequence is CASSLGEDTEAFF. Written as DNA, the CDR3 is TGTGCCAGCAGTTTGGGGGAGGACACTGAAGCTTTCTTT.

This chain connects TRBV4-2 to TRBJ1-5; D remains unclear. This CDR3 has 14 residues. From germline, CDR1 is LGHNA and CDR2 YNFKEQ. V gave up 0 bases and J gave up 5 bases, with 8 bases separating them. CDR3 DNA sequence: TGTGCCAGCAGCCAAGATTCGGGAGATCAGCCCCAGCATTTT. Protein sequence: CASSQDSGDQPQHF.

This clonotype came up a few times. This sequence joins TRBV6-1 and TRBJ2-7; 7 bases fit TRBD1. This CDR3 contains 17 residues. The trim removed 3 bases at V and 5 bases at J, leaving 16 bases unmatched. The germline gives CDR1 MNHNS, CDR2 SASEGT. The CDR3 is CASSDPRQGLVDHEQYF. The DNA of the CDR3 is TGTGCCAGCAGTGACCCTCGACAGGGATTGGTGGACCACGAGCAGTACTTC.

This rearrangement joins TRBV7-9 to TRBJ2-7; 7 positions match TRBD1. V trimming: 4 bases; J trimming: 0 bases; junction bases outside the gene matches: 6. The CDR3 has 15 residues. Germline assignment: CDR1 SEHNR and CDR2 FQNEAQ (reference sequence). The CDR3 coding sequence is TGTGCCAGCAGCTCCGGGACAGCCTTCTCCTACGAGCAGTACTTC. It codes for CASSSGTAFSYEQYF.

The J gene is TRBJ2-3, the V gene TRBV21-1; TRBD2 was called by the table and not checked on the DNA. TRBV21-1 is a pseudogene. CDR3 length: 15 residues. The CDR3 is CASSTLAGGPNTQYF. The CDR3 nucleotides are TGTGCCAGCAGCACCCTAGCGGGAGGGCCAAACACGCAGTATTTT.

As regards this clonotype: Germline and junction disagree at one end, which may indicate a read error. The chain combines TRBV28 with TRBJ2-7; 10 bases match TRBD2. The CDR3 consists of 16 residues. Germline CDR1 MDHEN, CDR2 SYDVKM. CDR3 residues: CASSGGVSGRFYERYF. In DNA form, the CDR3 reads TGTGCCAGCAGTGGAGGCGTTAGCGGGAGGTTCTACGAGCGGTACTTC.

The sample holds one count of this clonotype. This chain uses TRBV7-2 with TRBJ1-2; the D is unclear. Deletions cut 5 bases from V and 4 bases from J, with 17 bases between. This CDR3 region has 15 residues. Germline V gives CDR1 SGHTA, CDR2 FQGNSA. The CDR3 DNA sequence: TGTGCCAGCAGCCCAGAGCTCCTGATAAGCTATGGCTACACCTTC. Its protein product is CASSPELLISYGYTF.

About this clonotype itself: Germline and junction disagree at one end, which may indicate a read error. This chain joins TRBV12-3 or TRBV12-4 and TRBJ2-5; 11 bases line up with TRBD1. TRBJ2-7 explains the end of the DNA better; the J call may be wrong. The CDR3 covers 15 residues. CDR3 loop: CAGRLRTGGLYEQYF. Here the CDR3 DNA reads TGTGCCGGCAGATTAAGGACAGGGGGCCTTTACGAGCAGTACTTC.

The chain links TRBV6-2 or TRBV6-3 to TRBJ2-3; TRBD1 matches at 9 bases. This CDR3 contains 17 residues. The germline gives CDR1 MNHEY, CDR2 SVGEGT. The J segment lost 6 bases and the V segment lost 4 bases, leaving 14 bases of the junction unmatched. CDR3 residues: CASSSYETTGGSDTQYF. The CDR3, as DNA: TGTGCCAGCAGTTCCTACGAAACTACAGGGGGCAGTGATACGCAGTATTTT.

The rearrangement joins TRBV28 to TRBJ1-5; 7 nucleotides line up with TRBD1. Per the germline V gene, CDR1 is MDHEN and CDR2 is SYDVKM. This CDR3 comprises 19 residues. V trimming: 10 bases; J trimming: 4 bases; junction bases outside the gene matches: 25. CDR3 nucleotides: TGTGCCACTACCTCTACACCGCTTGGACAGGCGGGGGGAAATCAGCCCCAGCATTTT. This translates into CATTSTPLGQAGGNQPQHF.

This clonotype turned up a few times. A junction boundary mismatches the germline segment, possibly from a read error. The chain couples TRBV9 to TRBJ2-1, with 9 nucleotides matching TRBD1. Germline assignment: CDR1 SGDLS and CDR2 YYNGEE. The CDR3 spans 15 residues. The CDR3: CASNVDGTGFNEQFF. CDR3 nucleotides: TGTGCCAGCAACGTAGATGGGACAGGGTTCAATGAGCAGTTCTTC. The whole variable domain, filled in from reference TRBV9 and TRBJ2-1, reads DSGVTQTPKHLITATGQRVTLRCSPRSGDLSVYWYQQSLDQGLQFLIQYYNGEERAKGNILERFSAQQFPDLHSELNLSSLELGDSALYFCASNVDGTGFNEQFFGPGTRLTVL.

This clonotype was picked up a small number of times. The chain is built from TRBV9 and TRBJ2-1, with D perhaps TRBD1 or TRBD2 (6 bases each). Trimming cost V 0 bases and J 8 bases, with 15 bases left between them. The CDR3 has 15 amino acids. Germline CDR1 and CDR2: SGDLS and YYNGEE. CDR3 region: CASSVASLGGDEQFF. The CDR3 coding sequence is TGTGCCAGCAGCGTAGCTTCCCTGGGGGGCGATGAGCAGTTCTTC.